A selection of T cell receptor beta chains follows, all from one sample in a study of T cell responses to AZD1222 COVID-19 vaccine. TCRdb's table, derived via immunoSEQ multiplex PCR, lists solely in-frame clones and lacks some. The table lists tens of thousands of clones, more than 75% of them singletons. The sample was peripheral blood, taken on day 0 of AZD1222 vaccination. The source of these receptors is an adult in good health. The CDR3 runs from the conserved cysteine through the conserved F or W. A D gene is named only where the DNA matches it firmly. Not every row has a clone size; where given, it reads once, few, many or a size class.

CDR3: CASSMASPGELFF; DNA: TGTGCCAGTAGTATGGCTAGTCCCGGGGAGCTGTTTTTT; V: TRBV19; size: -; J: TRBJ2-2; D: -
CDR3: CASSEDRLTLLTEAFF; DNA: TGTGCCAGCAGTGAAGATAGACTCACTCTGCTCACTGAAGCTTTCTTT; V: TRBV6-1; size: -; J: TRBJ1-1; D: -
CDR3: CASSSRTGASYEQYF; DNA: TGTGCCAGCAGTTCGCGGACAGGGGCGTCCTACGAGCAGTACTTC; V: TRBV28; size: -; J: TRBJ2-7; D: TRBD1
CDR3: CASSQAGNYGYTF; DNA: TGTGCCAGCAGCCAAGCTGGAAACTATGGCTACACCTTC; V: TRBV3-1/TRBV3-2; size: -; J: TRBJ1-2; D: -
CDR3: CAITRDSGGTEAFF; DNA: TGTGCCATCACCCGGGACTCCGGCGGCACTGAAGCTTTCTTT; V: TRBV10-3; size: once; J: TRBJ1-1; D: -
CDR3: CAISVSGGSQPQHF; DNA: TGTGCCATCAGTGTCTCGGGGGGAAGTCAGCCCCAGCATTTT; V: TRBV10-3; size: -; J: TRBJ1-5; D: -
CDR3: CASTTGQRSYNEQFF; DNA: TGTGCCAGTACCACGGGACAACGCTCCTACAATGAGCAGTTCTTC; V: TRBV19; size: -; J: TRBJ2-1; D: -
CDR3: CASSPGTGNTIYF; DNA: TGTGCCAGCAGCCCAGGTACAGGAAACACCATATATTTT; V: TRBV11-3; size: -; J: TRBJ1-3; D: -
CDR3: CAWSEGRLSEQFF; DNA: TGTGCCTGGAGTGAAGGGCGACTAAGTGAGCAGTTCTTC; V: TRBV30; size: -; J: TRBJ2-1; D: -
CDR3: CAWSGRGHQPQHF; DNA: TGTGCCTGGAGTGGCAGAGGGCATCAGCCCCAGCATTTT; V: TRBV30; size: -; J: TRBJ1-5; D: -
CDR3: CASSSGRDAEAFF; DNA: TGCGCCAGCAGCTCAGGACGGGACGCTGAAGCTTTCTTT; V: TRBV5-1; size: -; J: TRBJ1-1; D: -
CDR3: CASSPPDREETQYF; DNA: TGTGCCAGCAGCCCTCCGGACAGGGAAGAGACCCAGTACTTC; V: TRBV3-1/TRBV3-2; size: few; J: TRBJ2-5; D: TRBD1
CDR3: CASSYSHAGGYEQYF; DNA: TGTGCCAGCAGTTACTCGCACGCGGGAGGCTACGAGCAGTACTTC; V: TRBV6-5; size: once; J: TRBJ2-7; D: TRBD2
CDR3: CASSEWGDWGYGYTF; DNA: TGTGCCAGCAGTGAATGGGGAGATTGGGGATATGGCTACACCTTC; V: TRBV2; size: -; J: TRBJ1-2; D: -
CDR3: CASSRNRGSPLHF; DNA: TGTGCCAGCAGCCGAAACAGGGGTTCACCCCTCCACTTT; V: TRBV14; size: -; J: TRBJ1-6; D: TRBD1
CDR3: CSAAGATNEKLFF; DNA: TGCAGCGCCGCAGGGGCGACTAATGAAAAACTGTTTTTT; V: TRBV29-1; size: -; J: TRBJ1-4; D: -
CDR3: CASSVRTELLRGYTF; DNA: TGTGCCAGTAGTGTGAGGACAGAACTATTGAGAGGCTACACCTTC; V: TRBV19; size: -; J: TRBJ1-2; D: -
CDR3: CAWSDGRWAEAFF; DNA: TGTGCCTGGAGCGACGGACGATGGGCTGAAGCTTTCTTT; V: TRBV30; size: -; J: TRBJ1-1; D: -